The present T cell receptor (beta chain) was sequenced within a study of T-cell reconstitution after alpha-beta-depleted transplantation in children. Study-wide results and caveats: Several hundred expanded graft clones reportedly were the source of alpha-beta T cells about two months after transplant. Diversity and T-cell counts at one year after transplant derived mostly from new T cells.

As for this clonotype: Its target is unknown.

TCRbeta library preparation incorporated unique molecular identifiers. TCRdb independently ran MiXCR on the PCR reads; one entry per CDR3 protein. The profile covers hundreds of thousands of distinct CDR3 sequences, with approximately 13% appearing a single time and approximately 2% taken by the ten largest. Trimming cost V 4 bases and J 3 bases, with 17 bases left between them. This CDR3 region has 16 residues. The germline CDR1 and CDR2 sequences are SGHVS and FQNEAQ. The clonotype was recovered from a male patient between 5 and 17 years old who had a stem cell transplant for acute myeloid leukemia, so the T cells may come from the graft donor. The chain employs TRBV7-8 and TRBJ2-3; D is possibly TRBD2 (6 bases). This sample comprised PBMCs, mostly from graft donor cells, obtained 360 days after TCRalphabeta/CD19-depleted stem cell transplant. The CDR3 DNA sequence: TGTGCCAGCAGCTGGACACGCGGGGTTAGAACAGATACGCAGTATTTT. It is translated as CASSWTRGVRTDTQYF.